Each of the 10 T cell receptor beta chains below was sequenced from the same sample in a study of blood T cell repertoires in COVID-19. Assay used: immunoSEQ multiplex PCR; TCRdb lists only in-frame clones, some missing. The table shows 180,000 or so clones, with 82% occurring only once. The sequenced sample was peripheral blood. The receptors stem from a woman aged 70-85 years with acute or convalescent COVID-19.

The table lists this clone with a few counts. Germline and junction disagree at one end, which may indicate a read error. The rearrangement links TRBV18 to TRBJ1-2; 8 positions agree with TRBD1. The CDR3 sequence is 17 residues long. From germline, CDR1 is KGHSH and CDR2 LQKENI. CDR3 nucleotide sequence: TGTGCCAGCTCACCCCCCGGCGGACAGGGCCTGGAGGGTGCTAGGGCCTTC. Translating gives CASSPPGGQGLEGARAF.

This clone occurred once. J is TRBJ2-7 and V is TRBV9; no clear D. V was pared by 4 bases and J by 0 bases, with 8 bases between. Germline V gene data show CDR1 as SGDLS and CDR2 as YYNGEE. This CDR3 is built from 13 residues. The CDR3 nucleotides are TGTGCCAGCAGCCCCCGGAGCTCCTACGAGCAGTACTTC. Protein product: CASSPRSSYEQYF.

This clone has just one count. This sequence joins TRBV7-8 and TRBJ2-1; TRBD1 might be the D (5 bases). Germline CDR1 and CDR2: SGHVS and FQNEAQ. This CDR3 contains 13 residues. Between the trimmed V and J ends, which lost 3 bases and 6 bases, there was a span of 9 bases. In nucleotides, the CDR3 is TGTGCCAGCAGCTTTGACAGAGGCAATGAGCAGTTCTTC. Translation: CASSFDRGNEQFF.

V is TRBV7-9 and J is TRBJ2-1; D unresolved. CDR3 size: 18 residues. Trimming removed 4 bases from V and 0 bases from J, with 19 bases in between. The germline gives CDR1 SEHNR, CDR2 FQNEAQ (reference sequence). The CDR3: CASSWVVLGHSSYNEQFF. CDR3 sequence (DNA): TGTGCCAGCAGCTGGGTAGTATTGGGTCACAGCTCCTACAATGAGCAGTTCTTC.

This clone was seen just once. The V and J genes are TRBV5-6 and TRBJ2-1, with D perhaps TRBD2 (6 bases). The germline CDR1 and CDR2 sequences are SGHDT and YYEEEE. The CDR3 loop spans 15 amino acids. Trimming pared 0 bases from V and 6 bases from J, leaving 13 bases between. CDR3 sequence reads: CASSLGGGKFNEQFF. DNA of the CDR3: TGTGCCAGCAGCTTGGGGGGCGGGAAGTTCAATGAGCAGTTCTTC.

This clone was picked up many times. This chain uses TRBV19 with TRBJ1-6, with TRBD1 matching 7 bases. CDR3 size: 14 residues. Looked up from germline, CDR1 is LNHDA and CDR2 is SQIVND (reference sequence). Trimming took 2 bases from V and 9 from J; bases not matched to a gene: 4. This CDR3 is CASSIIDRVSPLHF. CDR3 coding DNA: TGTGCCAGTAGTATAATCGACAGGGTTTCACCCCTCCACTTT.

This chain uses TRBV30 with TRBJ1-2; tentative D call: TRBD1 (5 bases). The CDR3 contains 13 residues. Germline V gives CDR1 GTSNPN, CDR2 SVGIG (reference sequence). Trimming removed 0 bases at V and 7 bases at J, with 12 bases between. In DNA form, the CDR3 reads TGTGCCTGGAGTGTGGCAGGGCAAAGTGGCTACACCTTC. Its translation is CAWSVAGQSGYTF.

This chain links TRBV2 with TRBJ1-2; D is perhaps TRBD1 (6 bases). V shed 6 bases and J shed 5 bases, with 19 bases lying between them. Looked up from germline, CDR1 is SNHLY and CDR2 is FYNNEI. This CDR3 has 15 amino acids. CDR3 region: CASRPLGQLRYGYTF. CDR3 DNA: TGTGCCAGCAGACCCCTTGGACAGCTGCGGTATGGCTACACCTTC.

The chain has TRBV27 and TRBJ2-7, with 8 positions matching TRBD1. The trim removed 6 bases at V and 0 bases at J, leaving 7 bases unmatched. The CDR3 runs 15 residues. Germline-derived CDR1 and CDR2 are MNHEY and SMNVEV (reference sequence). CDR3 sequence reads: CASSVGTGFSYEQYF. CDR3 sequence (DNA): TGTGCCAGCAGCGTTGGGACAGGTTTCTCCTACGAGCAGTACTTC.

This clone was seen only once. The junction departs from germline at one end; a sequencing error may be responsible. The gene calls are TRBV7-8 and TRBJ2-7, with a possible D match to TRBD1 (6 bases). The CDR3 consists of 17 residues. Per the germline V gene, CDR1 is SGHVS and CDR2 is FQNEAQ. CDR3 bases: TGTGCCAGCAGCTTAGCTTTCCAGGGGTGGGCCTCCTACGAGCTGTACTTC. It is translated as CASSLAFQGWASYELYF.